This passage covers 13 T cell receptor beta chains from one sample sequenced in a study of blood T cell repertoires in COVID-19. Sequencing used immunoSEQ multiplex PCR; TCRdb keeps in-frame clones, though not all of them. The data hold roughly 380,000 clones, with less than 85% observed a single time. The sample taken for sequencing was peripheral blood. The receptor set was obtained from a woman in her late teens or twenties with acute or convalescent COVID-19.

The J gene is TRBJ2-5, the V gene TRBV4-2, with D tentatively TRBD2 (6 bases). V was pared by 1 base and J by 5 bases, with 20 bases between. Germline V gene sequence: CDR1 LGHNA, CDR2 YNFKEQ. This CDR3 is built from 17 residues. For the CDR3, the DNA is TGTGCCAGCAGCCAAGCCGGAGGCGGGGCAGGGTGGGAGACCCAGTACTTC. Protein: CASSQAGGGAGWETQYF.

The CDR3 bases are TGTGCCAGCAGTTGGGCCGGGAGATACTACGAGCAGTACTTC. Its protein product is CASSWAGRYYEQYF. The chain employs TRBV27 and TRBJ2-7, with a weak D call TRBD2 (6 bases). This CDR3 comprises 14 residues. V shed 4 bases and J shed 3 bases, with 13 bases lying between them. The germline CDR1 and CDR2 sequences are MNHEY and SMNVEV (reference sequence).

The chain employs TRBV6-6 and TRBJ1-5; no definite D call. V lost 0 bases and J 3 bases, leaving 12 bases between the germline ends. The germline CDR1 and CDR2 sequences are MNHNY and SVGAGI (reference sequence). The CDR3 contains 16 residues. The CDR3 coding sequence is TGTGCCAGCAGTTACTCGAGTCCTAGACTCAATCAGCCCCAGCATTTT. Translated, it gives CASSYSSPRLNQPQHF.

With regard to this clone: The identical CDR3 is also encoded by other nucleotide sequences in the sample. The V and J genes are TRBV19 and TRBJ1-1; no clear D. This CDR3 is built from 13 residues. Trimming took 1 base from V and 6 from J, leaving 9 bases between them. From germline, CDR1 is LNHDA and CDR2 SQIVND (reference sequence). CDR3 DNA sequence: TGTGCCAGTAGTATAGGTGGTAGTGCTGAAGCTTTCTTT. As protein: CASSIGGSAEAFF.

This clone was observed a few times. The rearrangement links TRBV20-1 to TRBJ2-5; D unresolved. CDR1 DFQATT and CDR2 SNEGSKA come from the germline V gene (reference sequence). CDR3 length: 13 residues. Between the trimmed V and J ends, which lost 3 bases and 3 bases, there was a span of 11 bases. The CDR3 region has the DNA TGCAGTGCTAGTTCAGGCTCCAAAGAGACCCAGTACTTC. It codes for CSASSGSKETQYF.

This clone was seen only a few times. This chain links TRBV10-3 with TRBJ1-1, with a possible D match to TRBD1 (5 bases). Deletions cut 0 bases from V and 3 bases from J, with 11 bases between. The germline gives CDR1 ENHRY, CDR2 SYGVKD. This CDR3 is 15 amino acids long. CDR3 DNA sequence: TGTGCCATCAGTGAGTCGGCCAGGGAATACACTGAAGCTTTCTTT. This codes for CAISESAREYTEAFF.

The count of this clone is one. This chain uses TRBV5-1 with TRBJ1-1, with a weak D call TRBD1 (5 bases). Germline V CDR1 and CDR2: SGHRS, YFSETQ. CDR3 size: 14 residues. V shed 6 bases and J shed 0 bases, with 12 bases lying between them. Here the CDR3 reads CASTPGGVNTEAFF. In DNA form, the CDR3 reads TGCGCCAGCACCCCGGGGGGGGTGAACACTGAAGCTTTCTTT.

This clone was seen once. V usage is TRBV9 and J usage is TRBJ1-2; D remains unclear. The CDR3 runs to 14 residues. V was clipped by 0 bases and J by 8 bases, with 14 bases between them. Germline CDR1 and CDR2: SGDLS and YYNGEE. DNA for the CDR3: TGTGCCAGCAGCGTAGAAAATCGACTTCGGGGCTACACCTTC. Encoded protein: CASSVENRLRGYTF.

Written as DNA, the CDR3 is TGTGCCAGCAGCCCCGGCACAGATACGCAGTATTTT. It specifies CASSPGTDTQYF. The V call is TRBV9, the J call TRBJ2-3, with no clear D. This CDR3 comprises 12 residues. Germline CDR1 is SGDLS and CDR2 is YYNGEE. Trimming left V 4 bases short and J 1 base short, with 4 bases between.

V is TRBV30 and J is TRBJ1-5, with TRBD1 matching 9 bases. The CDR3 spans 13 residues. With V trimmed by 3 bases and J by 9 bases, 6 bases remained unmatched. Germline CDR1 is GTSNPN and CDR2 is SVGIG (reference sequence). The CDR3 DNA reads as TGTGCCTGGAGCCCGGGACAGGGCGGGCCCCAGCATTTT. Its protein is CAWSPGQGGPQHF.

The rearrangement uses TRBV28 and TRBJ1-2; perhaps TRBD1 as D (5 bases). CDR3 length equals 15 residues. CDR1 and CDR2 (germline): MDHEN, SYDVKM. V lost 5 bases and J lost 6, with 19 bases in between. CDR3 region: CASSGSLGPPDGYTF. CDR3 DNA sequence: TGTGCCAGCAGTGGAAGTCTGGGGCCGCCGGATGGCTACACCTTC.

The chain is built from TRBV2 and TRBJ1-2, with 7 bases identical to TRBD1. V lost 3 bases to trimming and J lost 2 bases; unmatched junction nucleotides: 9. Looked up from germline, CDR1 is SNHLY and CDR2 is FYNNEI. This CDR3 is built from 16 residues. CDR3 protein: CASSDTGTARNYGYTF. The CDR3 DNA follows: TGTGCCAGCAGTGACACAGGGACAGCTCGAAACTATGGCTACACCTTC.

The chain uses TRBV11-2 and TRBJ1-1, with 7 bases lining up with TRBD1. J was trimmed by 8 bases and V by 0 bases; bases with no gene match: 6. Germline CDR1 SGHAT, CDR2 FQNNGV. This CDR3 is built from 14 residues. CDR3 coding DNA: TGTGCCAGCAGCTTAGATCTGGGACAGACAGAAGCTTTCTTT. Translation gives CASSLDLGQTEAFF.